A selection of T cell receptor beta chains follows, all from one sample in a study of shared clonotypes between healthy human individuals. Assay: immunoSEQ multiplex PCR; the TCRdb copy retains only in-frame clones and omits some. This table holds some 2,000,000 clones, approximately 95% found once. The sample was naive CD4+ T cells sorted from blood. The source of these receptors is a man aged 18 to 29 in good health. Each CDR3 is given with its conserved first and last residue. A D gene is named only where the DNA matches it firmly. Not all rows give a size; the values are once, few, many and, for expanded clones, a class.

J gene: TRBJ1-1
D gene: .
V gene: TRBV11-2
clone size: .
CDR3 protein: CASSLPGAVNTEAFF
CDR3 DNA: TGTGCCAGCAGCTTACCAGGGGCCGTCAACACTGAAGCTTTCTTT

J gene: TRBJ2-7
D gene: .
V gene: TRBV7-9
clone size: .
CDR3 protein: CASSTMSGQYF
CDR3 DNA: TGTGCCAGCAGTACTATGAGCGGCCAGTACTTC

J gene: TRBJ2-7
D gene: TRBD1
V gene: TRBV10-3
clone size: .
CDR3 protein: CAISGQGGSYEQYF
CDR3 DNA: TGTGCCATCAGTGGACAGGGGGGCTCCTACGAGCAGTACTTC

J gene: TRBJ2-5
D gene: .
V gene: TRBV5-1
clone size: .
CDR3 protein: CASSLGTSLATQYF
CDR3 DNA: TGCGCCAGCAGCTTGGGGACATCCCTGGCGACCCAGTACTTC

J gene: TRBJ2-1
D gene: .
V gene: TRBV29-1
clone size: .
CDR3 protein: CSVNPLNEQFF
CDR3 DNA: TGCAGCGTTAATCCCCTCAATGAGCAGTTCTTC

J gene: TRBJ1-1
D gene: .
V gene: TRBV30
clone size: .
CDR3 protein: CAWWDFWGNTEAFF
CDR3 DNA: TGTGCCTGGTGGGACTTTTGGGGGAACACTGAAGCTTTCTTT

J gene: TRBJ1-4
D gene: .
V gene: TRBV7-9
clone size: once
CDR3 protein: CASSPGTPAEKLFF
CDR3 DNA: TGTGCCAGCAGCCCCGGGACCCCAGCTGAAAAACTGTTTTTT

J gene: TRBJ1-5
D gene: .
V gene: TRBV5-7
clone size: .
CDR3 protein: CAGLFVLGRSNQPQHF
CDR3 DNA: TGTGCCGGCCTGTTTGTCTTGGGCAGGTCAAATCAGCCCCAGCATTTT

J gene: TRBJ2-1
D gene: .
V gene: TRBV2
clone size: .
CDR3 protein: CASSEVQWNEQFF
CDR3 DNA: TGTGCCAGCAGTGAAGTCCAGTGGAATGAGCAGTTCTTC

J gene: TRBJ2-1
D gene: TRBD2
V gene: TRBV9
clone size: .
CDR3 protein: CASSLTSGAYNEQFF
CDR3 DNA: TGTGCCAGCAGCTTGACTAGCGGTGCTTACAATGAGCAGTTCTTC

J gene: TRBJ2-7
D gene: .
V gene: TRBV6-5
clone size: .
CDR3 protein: CASGFRGGSYEQYF
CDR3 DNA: TGTGCCAGCGGGTTTAGGGGGGGCTCCTACGAGCAGTACTTC

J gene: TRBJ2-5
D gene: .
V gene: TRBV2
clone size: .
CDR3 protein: CASRDGGGQETQYF
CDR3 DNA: TGTGCCAGCCGGGATGGGGGTGGCCAAGAGACCCAGTACTTC

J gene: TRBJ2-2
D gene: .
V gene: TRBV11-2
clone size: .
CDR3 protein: CASIITPVFSNTGELFF
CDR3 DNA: TGTGCCAGCATCATAACCCCAGTTTTTTCAAACACCGGGGAGCTGTTTTTT

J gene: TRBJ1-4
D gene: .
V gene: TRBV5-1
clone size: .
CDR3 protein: CASRPETGNEKLFF
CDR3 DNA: TGCGCCAGCAGACCCGAGACAGGAAATGAAAAACTGTTTTTT

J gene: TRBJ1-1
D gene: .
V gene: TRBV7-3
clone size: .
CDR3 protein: CASSLIRDTEAFF
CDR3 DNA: TGTGCCAGCAGCTTAATCAGAGACACTGAAGCTTTCTTT

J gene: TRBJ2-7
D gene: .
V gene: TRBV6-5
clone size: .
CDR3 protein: CASSGWTVRGVEQYF
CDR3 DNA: TGTGCCAGCAGTGGCTGGACAGTCCGGGGGGTCGAGCAGTATTTC

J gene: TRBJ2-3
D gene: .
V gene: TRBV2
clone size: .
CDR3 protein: CASRPFDGSTDTQYF
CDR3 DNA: TGTGCCAGCAGACCCTTCGACGGGAGCACAGATACGCAGTATTTT

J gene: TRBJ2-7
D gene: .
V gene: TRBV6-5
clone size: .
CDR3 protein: CASSLAATYEQYF
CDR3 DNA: TGTGCCAGCAGTTTAGCGGCGACCTACGAGCAGTACTTC

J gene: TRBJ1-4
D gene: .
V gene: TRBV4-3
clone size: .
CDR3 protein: CASSQVKTDEKLFF
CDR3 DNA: TGCGCCAGCAGCCAAGTAAAAACTGATGAAAAACTGTTTTTT

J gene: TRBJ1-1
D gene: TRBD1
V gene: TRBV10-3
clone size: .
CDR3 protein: CAISGTGKTRTEAFF
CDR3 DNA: TGTGCCATCAGTGGGACAGGGAAGACGCGGACTGAAGCTTTCTTT

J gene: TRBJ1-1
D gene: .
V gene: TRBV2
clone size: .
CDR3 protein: CASSVELGGTEAFF
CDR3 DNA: TGTGCCAGCAGTGTTGAGCTGGGGGGGACTGAAGCTTTCTTT

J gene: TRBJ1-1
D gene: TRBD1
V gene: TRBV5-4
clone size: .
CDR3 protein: CAAARDSMNTEAFF
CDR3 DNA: TGTGCCGCTGCCCGGGACAGCATGAACACTGAAGCTTTCTTT

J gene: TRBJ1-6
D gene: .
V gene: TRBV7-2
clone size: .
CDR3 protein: CASSRGGSPLHF
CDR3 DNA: TGTGCCAGCAGTCGGGGGGGGTCACCCCTCCACTTT

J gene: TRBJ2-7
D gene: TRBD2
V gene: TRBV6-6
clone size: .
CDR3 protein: CASSRYPLAGGYEQYF
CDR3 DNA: TGTGCCAGCAGTCGCTATCCACTAGCGGGGGGTTACGAGCAGTACTTC

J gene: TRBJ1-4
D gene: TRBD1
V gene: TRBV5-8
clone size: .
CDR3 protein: CASSPGTGGGKLFF
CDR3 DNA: TGTGCCAGCAGCCCCGGGACAGGGGGGGGAAAACTGTTTTTT

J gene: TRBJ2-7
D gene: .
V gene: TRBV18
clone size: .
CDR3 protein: CASSPRLTYEQYF
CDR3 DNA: TGTGCCAGCTCACCCAGACTGACCTACGAGCAGTACTTC

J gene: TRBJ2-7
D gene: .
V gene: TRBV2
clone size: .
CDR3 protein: CASSPGYEQYF
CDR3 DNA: TGTGCCAGCAGTCCCGGATACGAGCAGTACTTC

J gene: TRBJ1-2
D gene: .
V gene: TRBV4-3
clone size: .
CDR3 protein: CASSQGFLNYGYTF
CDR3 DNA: TGCGCCAGCAGCCAAGGGTTTTTAAACTATGGCTACACCTTC

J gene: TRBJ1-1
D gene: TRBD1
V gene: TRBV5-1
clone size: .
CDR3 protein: CASSLVTGGLKDTEAFF
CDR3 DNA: TGCGCCAGCAGCTTGGTCACAGGGGGGCTTAAGGACACTGAAGCTTTCTTT

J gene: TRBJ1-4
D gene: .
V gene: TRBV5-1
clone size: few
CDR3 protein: CASSLTPGTQEKLFF
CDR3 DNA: TGCGCCAGCAGCCTAACACCGGGCACCCAGGAAAAACTGTTTTTT

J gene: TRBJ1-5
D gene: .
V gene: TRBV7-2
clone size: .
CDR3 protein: CASSAASVFQPQHF
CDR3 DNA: TGTGCCAGCAGCGCAGCCTCGGTGTTCCAGCCCCAGCATTTT

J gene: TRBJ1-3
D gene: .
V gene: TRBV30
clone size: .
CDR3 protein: CAWSVQGAGNTIYF
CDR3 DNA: TGTGCCTGGAGTGTTCAGGGAGCTGGAAACACCATATATTTT

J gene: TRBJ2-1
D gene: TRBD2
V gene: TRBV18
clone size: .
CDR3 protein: CASSLAGDNEQFF
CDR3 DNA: TGTGCCAGCTCACTAGCGGGTGACAATGAGCAGTTCTTC

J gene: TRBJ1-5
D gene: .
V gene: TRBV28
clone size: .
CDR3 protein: CASSLKNQPQHF
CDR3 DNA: TGTGCCAGCAGTCTAAAGAATCAGCCCCAGCATTTT

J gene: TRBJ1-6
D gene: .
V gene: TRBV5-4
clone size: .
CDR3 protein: CASSLDLGTRPLHF
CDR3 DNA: TGTGCCAGCAGCTTGGATCTGGGGACCCGACCCCTCCACTTT

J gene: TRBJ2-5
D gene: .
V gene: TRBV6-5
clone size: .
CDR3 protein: CASLGETQYF
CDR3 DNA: TGTGCCAGCCTGGGGGAGACCCAGTACTTC

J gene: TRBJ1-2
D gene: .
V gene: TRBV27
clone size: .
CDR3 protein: CASRGNDYGYTF
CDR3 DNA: TGTGCCAGCCGGGGAAACGACTATGGCTACACCTTC

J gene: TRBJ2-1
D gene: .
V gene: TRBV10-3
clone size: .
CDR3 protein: CAISGAGTEQFF
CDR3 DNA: TGTGCCATCAGTGGGGCAGGGACTGAGCAGTTCTTC

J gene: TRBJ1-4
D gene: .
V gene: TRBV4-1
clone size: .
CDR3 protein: CASSQEVTRGEKLFF
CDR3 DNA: TGCGCCAGCAGCCAAGAGGTAACGAGGGGTGAAAAACTGTTTTTT

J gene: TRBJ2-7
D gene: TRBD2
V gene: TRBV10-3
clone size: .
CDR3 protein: CAITETSGNEQYF
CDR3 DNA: TGTGCCATCACCGAGACTAGCGGGAACGAGCAGTACTTC

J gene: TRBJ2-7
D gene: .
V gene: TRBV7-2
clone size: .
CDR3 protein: CASSLEPGSYEQYF
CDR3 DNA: TGTGCCAGCAGCTTAGAGCCCGGGTCCTACGAGCAGTACTTC

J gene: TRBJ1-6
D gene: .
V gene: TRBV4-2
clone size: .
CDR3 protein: CASSQANYNSPLHF
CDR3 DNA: TGTGCCAGCAGCCAAGCCAATTATAATTCACCCCTCCACTTT

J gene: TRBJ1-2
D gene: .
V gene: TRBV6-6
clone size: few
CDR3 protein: CASSPTPTGPYGYTF
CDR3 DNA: TGTGCCAGCAGCCCAACACCGACAGGTCCCTATGGCTACACCTTC

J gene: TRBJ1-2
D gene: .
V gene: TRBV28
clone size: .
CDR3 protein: CASSLLGVGYTF
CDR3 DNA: TGTGCCAGCAGTTTATTAGGGGTTGGCTACACCTTC

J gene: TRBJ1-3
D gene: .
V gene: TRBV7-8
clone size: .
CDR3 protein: CATVAGNTIYF
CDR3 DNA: TGTGCCACCGTCGCGGGAAACACCATATATTTT

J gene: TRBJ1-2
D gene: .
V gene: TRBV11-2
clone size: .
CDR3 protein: CASSLDGQNSNYGYTF
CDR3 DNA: TGTGCCAGCAGCTTAGACGGACAGAATTCTAACTATGGCTACACCTTC

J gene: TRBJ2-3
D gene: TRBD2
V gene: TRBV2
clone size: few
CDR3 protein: CASSQTSGGPTDTQYF
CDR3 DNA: TGTGCCAGCAGTCAGACTAGCGGGGGCCCCACAGATACGCAGTATTTT

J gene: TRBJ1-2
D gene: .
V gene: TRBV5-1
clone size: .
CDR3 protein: CASSLVGFDYGYTF
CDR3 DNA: TGCGCCAGCAGCTTGGTTGGATTTGACTATGGCTACACCTTC

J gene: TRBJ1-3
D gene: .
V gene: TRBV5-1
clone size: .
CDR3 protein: CASSSDGYSGNTIYF
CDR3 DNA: TGCGCCAGCAGCTCGGACGGATACTCTGGAAACACCATATATTTT

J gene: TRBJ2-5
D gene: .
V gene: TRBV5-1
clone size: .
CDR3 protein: CASSPWPSRGRETQYF
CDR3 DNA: TGCGCCAGCAGCCCTTGGCCCTCCCGGGGCCGAGAGACCCAGTACTTC

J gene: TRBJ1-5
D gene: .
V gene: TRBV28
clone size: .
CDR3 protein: CASFGEGPGVDQPQHF
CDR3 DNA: TGTGCCAGCTTCGGGGAGGGGCCCGGGGTCGATCAGCCCCAGCATTTT

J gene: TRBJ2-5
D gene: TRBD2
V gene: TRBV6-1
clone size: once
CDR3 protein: CAGGLAVQETQYF
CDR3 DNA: TGTGCCGGAGGACTAGCGGTACAAGAGACCCAGTACTTC